Listed below are T cell receptor beta chains from one sample, sequenced in a study of shared clonotypes between healthy human individuals. Sequencing used immunoSEQ multiplex PCR; TCRdb keeps in-frame clones, though not all of them. In the table there are under 1,100,000 clones, around 76% of which are singletons. The material sequenced was memory CD4+ T cells sorted from blood. Receptors originate from a man between 18 and 29 years old in good health. Both conserved end residues are part of each CDR3. D genes are given only for firm matches. The listing skips clone size in some rows; elsewhere it reads once, few, many or a size class.

TRBV5-6	once	15	TRBD2	TRBJ2-1	CASSSLAGAHNEQFF	TGTGCCAGCAGCTCACTAGCGGGGGCCCACAATGAGCAGTTCTTC
TRBV10-3	-	14	-	TRBJ2-1	CAISGTNGYNEQFF	TGTGCCATCTCCGGGACAAACGGCTACAATGAGCAGTTCTTC
TRBV10-3	once	12	-	TRBJ2-7	CAISGSSYEQYF	TGTGCCATCAGTGGGAGCTCCTACGAGCAGTACTTC
TRBV10-3	-	15	-	TRBJ1-5	CAISAGAAGNQPQHF	TGTGCCATCAGTGCGGGGGCGGCGGGCAATCAGCCCCAGCATTTT
TRBV11-2	-	14	-	TRBJ2-2	CASRKTGNTGELFF	TGTGCCAGCAGGAAGACAGGGAACACCGGGGAGCTGTTTTTT
TRBV11-3	few	18	TRBD1	TRBJ1-1	CASSPLRQGGAMNTEAFF	TGTGCCAGCAGCCCCCTTAGACAGGGAGGTGCCATGAACACTGAAGCTTTCTTT
TRBV7-2	-	13	-	TRBJ2-7	CASSSGFGFEQYF	TGTGCCAGCAGTTCAGGATTCGGGTTCGAGCAGTACTTC
TRBV5-1	-	17	TRBD2	TRBJ2-3	CASSPNPSGGSTDTQYF	TGCGCCAGCAGCCCGAACCCTAGCGGGGGGTCCACAGATACGCAGTATTTT
TRBV28	-	15	-	TRBJ1-2	CASIHDSRFLYGYTF	TGTGCCAGCATTCACGACAGTCGTTTCCTCTATGGCTACACCTTC
TRBV6-1	-	19	-	TRBJ1-4	CASSGPGQGRGFRNEKLFF	TGTGCCAGCAGTGGCCCAGGGCAGGGGAGAGGTTTTCGTAATGAAAAACTGTTTTTT
TRBV5-6	-	14	TRBD1	TRBJ1-6	CASNGGDRSAPLHF	TGTGCCAGCAATGGCGGGGACAGGTCGGCACCCCTCCACTTT
TRBV19	once	16	-	TRBJ2-1	CASSRGIIGTYNEQFF	TGTGCCAGTAGTAGGGGAATAATAGGCACCTACAATGAGCAGTTCTTC
TRBV7-2	-	14	-	TRBJ2-5	CASSLGGSKKTQYF	TGTGCCAGCAGCTTGGGGGGATCTAAAAAGACCCAGTACTTC
TRBV29-1	-	14	-	TRBJ2-7	CSPNRLKTSYEQYF	TGCAGCCCGAACCGACTGAAAACCTCCTACGAGCAGTACTTC
TRBV7-8	-	15	TRBD2	TRBJ2-1	CASSIPSGTRNEQFF	TGTGCCAGCAGCATACCTAGCGGGACGAGGAATGAGCAGTTCTTC
TRBV7-2	-	16	TRBD1	TRBJ1-6	CASSQGGGTAVSPLHF	TGTGCCAGCTCCCAGGGTGGCGGGACAGCTGTTTCACCCCTCCACTTT
TRBV2	-	12	-	TRBJ2-3	CASSENFYTQYF	TGTGCCAGCAGTGAAAATTTTTATACGCAGTATTTT
TRBV6-6	-	14	-	TRBJ2-2	CASSYIAPGGELFF	TGTGCCAGCAGTTACATCGCCCCGGGCGGGGAGCTGTTTTTT
TRBV7-6	-	14	TRBD1	TRBJ2-6	CASSQGQGGYGLTF	TGTGCCAGCAGCCAAGGACAGGGCGGCTACGGCCTGACTTTC
TRBV23-1	-	18	TRBD1	TRBJ2-6	CASSQRTGGRAGANVLTF	TGCGCCAGCAGTCAAAGGACAGGGGGGCGTGCTGGGGCCAACGTCCTGACTTTC